The 13 T cell receptor beta chains in this list originate from one sample, sequenced in a study of vaccination and CD4 T cells after COVID-19. This sample's treatment: approximately 11-day PBMC culture with coronavirus spike peptide pools or control peptides (ViraFEST assay). Their antigen targets remain unknown. Sequence data for DNA of cultured CD4+ T cells were generated by the Oncomine TCR Beta short-read assay. MiXCR was run by TCRdb on the PCR reads, yielding one entry per CDR3 protein. The sample records fewer than 30,000 distinct CDR3 sequences, about 50% being singletons. The material was CD4+ T cells from blood, cultured in vitro, obtained before SARS-CoV-2 vaccination. The receptor set was obtained from a human donor who received a COVID-19 vaccine.

CDR3 DNA sequence: TGTGCCACCAGCAGAGAACCAGCGGGGGGCACGAACACCGGGGAGCTGTTTTTT. Its translation: CATSREPAGGTNTGELFF. V usage is TRBV15 and J usage is TRBJ2-2; 9 bases match TRBD2. J was trimmed by 0 bases and V by 0 bases; bases with no gene match: 5. The germline V gene has CDR1 LNHNV and CDR2 YYDKDF (reference sequence). The CDR3 length is 18 residues.

A few counts support this clonotype. The chain uses TRBV5-4 and TRBJ2-1; D is unclear. CDR3 size: 16 residues. The V end lost 0 bases, the J end lost 0 bases, and 10 bases lay between the germline ends. From germline, CDR1 is SGHNT and CDR2 YYREEE (reference sequence). CDR3 bases: TGTGCCAGCAGCTTGGCGGTACGGAGCTCCTACAATGAGCAGTTCTTC. Translating it yields CASSLAVRSSYNEQFF.

The gene calls are TRBV12-5 and TRBJ1-2, with D perhaps TRBD1 (5 bases). This CDR3 contains 14 residues. V lost 3 bases and J 4 bases, leaving 12 bases between the germline ends. Germline CDR1 and CDR2: LGHNT and FRNRAP. Here the CDR3 reads CASGFEQGTYGYTF. Here the CDR3 DNA reads TGTGCTAGTGGTTTCGAGCAGGGTACCTATGGCTACACCTTC.

The gene calls are TRBV18 and TRBJ1-2, with 8 bases that match TRBD1. CDR1 is KGHSH, CDR2 LQKENI, per germline. The CDR3 is made up of 14 amino acids. Trimming at V came to 3 bases and at J to 6 bases, leaving 6 bases not matched to a gene. CDR3 residues: CASSPGRGLDGYTF. CDR3 nucleotides: TGTGCCAGCTCACCCGGCAGGGGGCTTGATGGCTACACCTTC.

This CDR3 is CSARDILEQETQYF. DNA of the CDR3: TGCAGTGCTAGAGATATCCTAGAACAAGAGACCCAGTACTTC. This sequence joins TRBV20-1 and TRBJ2-5; D is unresolved. Trimming removed 0 bases from V and 2 bases from J, with 10 bases in between. Per germline, CDR1 DFQATT and CDR2 SNEGSKA (reference sequence). CDR3 size: 14 residues.

This sequence joins TRBV5-4 and TRBJ1-1; the D is unclear. CDR1 and CDR2 from the germline V gene are SGHNT and YYREEE (reference sequence). With 3 bases removed from V and 0 bases from J, the gap between germline ends came to 3 bases. The CDR3 is 12 amino acids. The CDR3 region has the DNA TGTGCCAGCAGCTCAATGAACACTGAAGCTTTCTTT. It yields the protein CASSSMNTEAFF.

V is TRBV30 and J is TRBJ1-2; D gene unclear. Germline V CDR1 and CDR2: GTSNPN, SVGIG (reference sequence). Trimming took 4 bases from V and 2 from J, leaving 17 bases between them. This CDR3 is built from 15 residues. The CDR3 reads CAWNLDLRLNYGYTF. CDR3 sequence (DNA): TGTGCCTGGAATTTAGACCTTAGACTGAACTATGGCTACACCTTC.

The rearrangement joins TRBV5-4 to TRBJ2-5; 12 bases line up with TRBD2. The J segment lost 2 bases and the V segment lost 4 bases, leaving 3 bases of the junction unmatched. CDR3 length equals 15 residues. The germline V gene encodes CDR1 SGHNT and CDR2 YYREEE (reference sequence). The chain's CDR3 is CASSRTSGAQETQYF. CDR3 sequence (DNA): TGTGCCAGCAGCCGGACTAGCGGGGCACAAGAGACCCAGTACTTC.

This clonotype turned up a few times. The chain is built from TRBV7-2 and TRBJ1-2; no clear D. CDR1 is SGHTA, CDR2 FQGNSA, per germline. The CDR3 has 14 amino acids. Trimming cost V 5 bases and J 6 bases, with 16 bases left between them. The CDR3 DNA follows: TGTGCCAGCAGCGAAACAGTGCTTAGGAATGGCTACACCTTC. Its protein product is CASSETVLRNGYTF.

The chain uses TRBV5-5 and TRBJ1-6; no firm D call. The length of the CDR3 is 12 residues. Deletions cut 4 bases from V and 7 bases from J, with 6 bases between. In germline, CDR1 is SGHKS, CDR2 YYEKEE (reference sequence). The chain's CDR3 is CASSPPNSPLHF. The CDR3 nucleotides read TGTGCCAGCAGCCCACCAAATTCACCCCTCCACTTT.

The CDR3 here is CSAWDRGDGYTF. The CDR3 bases are TGCAGTGCTTGGGACAGAGGGGACGGCTACACCTTC. The chain combines TRBV20-1 with TRBJ1-2; 7 bases map to TRBD1. Trimming cost V 5 bases and J 8 bases; bases outside gene matches: 8. The CDR3 loop spans 12 amino acids. Germline V lookup: CDR1 DFQATT, CDR2 SNEGSKA (reference sequence).

The rearrangement uses TRBV28 and TRBJ1-2, with a tentative D call TRBD1 (5 bases). V was shortened by 4 bases and J by 5 bases, with 14 bases between the two germline ends. This CDR3 contains 14 residues. Germline lookup yields CDR1 MDHEN and CDR2 SYDVKM. Written as DNA, the CDR3 is TGTGCCAGCAGTTCGACCGACGGGGGATATGGCTACACCTTC. This gives the protein CASSSTDGGYGYTF.

The chain carries TRBV5-1 and TRBJ1-1, with a tentative D call TRBD1 (5 bases). The ends were cut back, 4 bases at V and 0 bases at J, with 13 bases in the middle. The CDR3 runs to 15 residues. CDR1 and CDR2 from the germline V gene are SGHRS and YFSETQ. CDR3 DNA sequence: TGCGCCAGCAGCCTCCAGGGACCGATGAACACTGAAGCTTTCTTT. Protein product: CASSLQGPMNTEAFF.